The 2 T cell receptor beta chains reported below all come from one sample, sequenced in a study of T cell changes during pregnancy in multiple sclerosis. The data were produced by immunoSEQ multiplex PCR, yet TCRdb's version contains in-frame clones alone and is incomplete. Found here are about 94,000 clones, over 90% of them singletons; the top ten hold about 0.8%. The source material was peripheral blood, sampled in the third trimester of pregnancy. All receptors come from a female donor with multiple sclerosis, enrolled in a pregnancy study.

This chain connects TRBV5-4 to TRBJ2-3, with a tentative D call TRBD1 (6 bases). The CDR3 covers 14 residues. CDR1 and CDR2 from the germline V gene are SGHNT and YYREEE (reference sequence). Trimming stripped 5 bases from V and 4 bases from J, with 14 bases between. The CDR3 DNA sequence: TGTGCCAGCAGAATCAAGGGGGTGCCAGATACGCAGTATTTT. It is translated as CASRIKGVPDTQYF. Full variable domain (outside the CDR3, taken from reference TRBV5-4 and TRBJ2-3): ETGVTQSPTHLIKTRGQQVTLRCSSQSGHNTVSWYQQALGQGPQFIFQYYREEENGRGNFPPRFSGLQFPNYSSELNVNALELDDSALYLCASRIKGVPDTQYFGPGTRLTVL.

This chain uses TRBV18 with TRBJ2-1; 7 nucleotides match TRBD2. This CDR3 is 13 amino acids long. Germline V gene lookup returns CDR1 KGHSH and CDR2 LQKENI. The V segment lost 10 bases and the J segment 2 bases; nucleotides outside the gene matches: 5. The CDR3: CATGEGTYNEQFF. In DNA form, the CDR3 reads TGTGCCACCGGGGAGGGGACCTACAATGAGCAGTTCTTC.